Detailed here is one TCR beta chain. V shed 3 bases, J shed 6 bases, and the junction held 12 bases outside the gene matches. This CDR3 spans 18 amino acids. Germline CDR1 is SGDLS and CDR2 is YYNGEE. Adults between roughly 18 and 89 years of age took part from more than 20 US areas. Allocation to cohorts depended on clinical history reported by the participants. In the original analysis: Reference gene primer amplification yielded estimated nucleated cell counts. TCRdb's table, derived via immunoSEQ multiplex PCR, lists solely in-frame clones and lacks some. The D gene and trimming were derived from the DNA, and the V and J assignments and clone size from that table. The sample holds 230,000 or so clones, 85% seen once. This entry comes from a study of blood T cell repertoires in COVID-19. Study as a whole: In each case, the material was cDNA or gDNA derived from T cells, B-cell-depleted T cells, or PBMCs.

Sequenced input: PBMCs or T cells enriched from blood (not recorded which). The V and J genes are TRBV9 and TRBJ2-2, with 12 positions matching TRBD2. This TCR was sampled from a woman in her forties or fifties who had been exposed to COVID-19. The CDR3 nucleotides read TGTGCCAGCAGCGACCCAACTAGCGGGGGGCCTCGGGCCGGGGAGCTGTTTTTT. The encoded protein is CASSDPTSGGPRAGELFF.